Below, one T cell receptor beta chain is given with its context. This clone's antigen is unknown. No much larger clone exists at a distance of one base, and base qualities are not known. The cohort consisted of 666 healthy bone marrow donors. All cohort members were sampled while nominally healthy, although unrecorded immune exposures were likely present. The donor was CMV seronegative and belonged to the group of 320 or so seronegative cohort members. Each donor provided a peripheral blood sample, and peripheral blood mononuclear cells were used for TCR beta sequencing. Genomic DNA extraction from the blood cell samples was performed with the Qiagen DNeasy Blood Extraction Kit. At the junction V is shortened by 5 bases and J by 0 bases, with 11 bases in between. CDR1 and CDR2, looked up from the germline V gene, are SGHTA and FQGNSA. The CDR3 holds 15 amino acids from the cysteine to the phenylalanine. Here the CDR3 DNA is all that survives: 45 bases in frame from base 1.

The sample comes from a study of cytomegalovirus exposure and HLA in healthy donors (dated by TCRdb to 2016 to 2017). As for the study more broadly: An earlier analysis of 587 of the donors reported 250 to 350 Gb of sequence data and around 110 million unique TCR beta sequences obtained from around 170 million T cells. An earlier analysis of fewer than 700 of the donors applied high-throughput TCR beta sequencing to assess whether each TCR beta V gene segment acted as functional or pseudogenic. A separate validation cohort of roughly 130 different subjects was used in addition to the 666-subject first cohort. The study aimed to test whether cataloging public T cell receptors could reveal signatures of past pathogen exposure. The number of typed donors differed by locus: about 629-630 for A, B, C, DRB1 and DQB1; 522 for DQA1; 600 to 610 for DPA1; and around 450 for DPB1. Among some 410 genotyped donors of the cohort, an average of approximately 230,000 unique TCR beta nucleotide sequences were sequenced per donor, 15% to 20% of them non-productive. To predict cytomegalovirus infection status, the study brought together high-throughput TCR immunosequencing, statistical association of individual TCRs with disease status, and machine learning. A handful of DR-DQ haplotypes were handled as single units for association and clustering because linkage in the cohort was strong. Class I and class II HLA loci were covered by the typing at four-digit resolution. The study used immunosequencing to profile the T cell repertoires of 600 to 850 subjects and linked those repertoires to cytomegalovirus serostatus. To study patterns of TCR occurrence, a later analysis re-analyzed previously published TCR beta repertoires from 550 to 800 donors and added high-resolution HLA genotyping. Every discovery cohort repertoire had been produced on one sequencing platform. Donor age, sex, ethnicity and CMV serostatus were compiled together with the repertoire data. Roughly 300 gigabases of sequencing data and around 90 million unique TCR sequences made up an early release that covered several hundred HLA-typed donors. Rather than drawing on any new phenotypic data, the later analysis identified candidate immune exposures from TCR beta sequences and the way those sequences occurred across donors. A later genetic analysis took genome-wide SNP genotypes for about 55% of the 666 donors and used that subset as a discovery cohort. The genetic ancestry cluster associated with self-reported Caucasian donors included over 80% of the roughly 400 genotyped donors. Study-wide conclusions, independent of this receptor: A later genetic analysis associated a missense DCLRE1C variant with V-gene and J-gene trimming of TCR beta chains, and an independent cohort replicated the association. In a later analysis, most CMV-associated TCR beta chains were found to appear HLA-restricted, with HLA associations seemingly driven largely by CMV exposure. In a later analysis, TCR association rates were found to vary across HLA loci, with the most associated TCRs seen for DRB1 alleles and the fewest for HLA-C alleles. The authors suggested that the approach could potentially be generalized to other disease states and immunological phenotypes. The study gave a list of some 150 TCR beta chains associated with cytomegalovirus. When HLA alleles, especially DR and DQ, strongly co-occurred, attributing TCR associations to individual alleles was difficult. Linkage disequilibrium might explain the correlated functional status among segregating V segments, but an unknown experimental factor could not be ruled out. The 87-base-pair reads could not distinguish some IMGT-functional V segments, including TRBV6-2 and TRBV6-3, so those segments were excluded. A few of the identified cytomegalovirus-associated TCR beta chains were confirmed in vitro to be specific for cytomegalovirus antigens. Most TCR sequences were seen in very few donors, while some public TCRs were found in many individuals. The classifier was reported to diagnose cytomegalovirus status with high specificity and sensitivity in both the original and validation cohorts. According to a later analysis, parvovirus B19, influenza, CMV and Epstein-Barr virus appeared linked to several top co-occurrence clusters. Because counts were too low, around 18 rarely observed V segments, including chromosome 9 orphons, were left out of the earlier analysis of some 640 of the donors. In an earlier analysis of a few hundred of the donors, most TCR beta V segments were observed in productive rearrangements about 87% or about 30% of the time, broadly matching IMGT annotations. In a later analysis, some 17,000 TCR beta sequences were associated with specific HLA alleles at a false discovery rate of 0.05. A further reported finding was that TCR beta sequences accurately predicted the HLA-A and HLA-B alleles for most subjects in the first cohort. A later genetic analysis reported fewer N-insertions in productive TCRs among donors in an Asian-associated ancestry cluster than the roughly 700-donor mean. Because HLA typing was missing for some donors at each locus, association tests included only the typed subset. For the cohort, immune exposure information was limited to CMV serostatus. The presence/absence analyses assumed that sequencing depth was roughly uniform across donors, and that assumption may not be true. A later analysis found that HLA-associated TCR beta chains were more clonally expanded and had lower generation probabilities than equally common non-associated chains. A group of highly shared sequence variants was considered likely to be a technical artifact of the sequencing pipeline. In this cohort, only TCR beta chains were sequenced, and detectable features were limited by the absence of alpha or paired-chain data.

The library was generated by the immunoSEQ multiplex PCR assay. For the multiplex PCR, a mixture combining 60 forward primers for TCR Vbeta segments and 13 reverse primers for TCR Jbeta segments was used. Amplification of the CDR3 region of rearranged TCR beta genes was performed with a multiplex PCR assay on genomic DNA. The amplified TCR beta libraries were sequenced on the Illumina HiSeq System as 87-base-pair reads. For the original study's pipeline: A later analysis tallied tens of millions of unique TCR beta chains across the 666 repertoires, and some 10 million of those chains were shared by two or more donors. Raw reads were error-corrected and collapsed into unique sequences by a nearest-neighbor algorithm in which closely related sequences were merged to remove PCR and sequencing errors. Alignment of CDR3 sequences to IMGT reference sequences was used to assign V, D and J gene segments. For a sequence to be retained, a match of at least six nucleotides to both a V gene segment and a J gene segment was required. Rearrangements were called productive when the CDR3 lacked stop codons and stayed in frame with V and J; all others were non-productive. CDR3 was defined according to IMGT convention as the region running from the second conserved V-encoded cysteine to the conserved J-encoded phenylalanine. In an earlier analysis of more than 550 of the donors, sequences lacking an unambiguous match to a single V gene segment were excluded. An earlier analysis of 587 of the donors classified V segments as functional when productive rearrangements were above 56.7% and as segregating when the standard deviation between donors was above 5%. A statistical classification framework was developed to diagnose cytomegalovirus status using the catalog of TCR beta chain sequences. A later analysis assigned V and J genes by comparing TCR nucleotide sequences with IMGT/GENE-DB human TR gene sequences. Using the TCRdist pipeline, a later analysis assigned CDR3 sequences along with most-parsimonious VDJ recombination scenarios. In a later analysis, each TCR beta chain was defined by its CDR3 amino acid sequence together with its V-gene family, and reads without a unique V-gene family were excluded. A later analysis removed several hundred highly shared, low-generation-probability nucleotide sequences to deal with suspected cross-contamination and a sequencing artifact. In a later analysis, a clonal expansion index for each public chain was calculated from normalized within-repertoire ranks of inferred template counts. Generation probabilities in a later analysis came from a VDJ recombination model fitted to out-of-frame rearrangements, and those results were checked against IGoR. Hypergeometric tests were used in a later analysis to score TCR-TCR, TCR-HLA and TCR-CMV co-occurrence, with a repertoire-size bias correction applied to the TCR pairs. To estimate false discovery rates, a later analysis permuted the HLA or CMV assignments 20 times. In a later analysis, co-occurring TCRs were grouped using DBSCAN, with TCRdist sequence similarity added in when clustering inside HLA-allele-positive subsets. For co-occurrence clustering, repertoires with fewer than 30,000 or more than 120,000 public chains were excluded, along with roughly 5 repertoires with anomalous nucleotide sharing. TCRdb holds this immuneACCESS table with in-frame rearrangements only. Some clones are missing; in checked studies, unresolved V genes explain under half, and the rest has no known cause. D and trimming were read from the DNA, whereas the V and J calls and clone size are those reported in that table. The sample contains approximately 100,000 clones, about three quarters of them found a single time. The leading ten clones occupy approximately 2.5% of the sample.

Sequenced input: PBMCs. The receptor chain draws on TRBV7-2 and TRBJ1-5; the D gene cannot be resolved reliably. The TCR sequence derives from a female donor in good health and CMV-seronegative. This receptor has the CDR3 CASSDQVYSNQPQHF. Read as DNA, the sequence is TGTGCCAGCAGCGACCAGGTTTATAGCAATCAGCCCCAGCATTTT.